Shown below are 30 T cell receptor beta chains from a single sample sequenced in a study of blood T cells in healthy people across ages. Using a J-beta primer mix together with a sample-barcoded 5' primer, a second PCR was run for about 6 to 11 cycles. TCRdb fed the 5' RACE reads into MiXCR, producing one record per CDR3 protein. The sample lists over 450,000 distinct CDR3 sequences; less than 25% were seen once. Separately, the same data were catalogued under a study of T cells of mothers and their children.

Input material: blood. Receptors were obtained from a boy younger than 18 in good health.

The J gene is TRBJ2-2, the V gene TRBV9; unclear D gene. The V gene's germline CDR1 is SGDLS and CDR2 YYNGEE. The CDR3 runs to 13 residues. The V end was cut by 1 base, the J end by 5 bases, with 6 bases between. The CDR3 spells CASSVLGTGELFF. Here the CDR3 DNA reads TGTGCCAGCAGCGTACTGGGAACCGGGGAGCTGTTTTTT.

The chain is built from TRBV2 and TRBJ2-6, with unresolved D. There are 15 residues in the CDR3. Trimming removed 7 bases at V and 0 bases at J, with 10 bases between. Germline V gene lookup returns CDR1 SNHLY and CDR2 FYNNEI. The CDR3 sequence: CASNLRSSGANVLTF. CDR3 DNA: TGTGCCAGCAATCTAAGGTCCTCTGGGGCCAACGTCCTGACTTTC.

The chain joins TRBV28 to TRBJ2-1; TRBD2 agrees at 10 bases. Germline CDR1 MDHEN, CDR2 SYDVKM. V dropped 2 bases and J dropped 5; count of bases not matched to a gene: 3. The CDR3 covers 15 residues. CDR3 protein: CASSLASGSDNEQFF. The CDR3 nucleotides are TGTGCCAGCAGTTTAGCTAGCGGGAGTGACAATGAGCAGTTCTTC.

This clonotype showed up just a few times. One end of the junction varies from germline; a read error may be responsible. The chain is built from TRBV28 and TRBJ2-5, with TRBD2 as a possible D gene (6 bases). CDR3 length equals 15 residues. Per germline, CDR1 MDHEN and CDR2 SYDVKM. CDR3 region: CANSLWSGGGETQYF. CDR3 nucleotides: TGTGCCAACAGTTTATGGTCCGGGGGAGGAGAGACCCAGTACTTC.

The chain combines TRBV28 with TRBJ2-2; 11 bases match TRBD2. Germline-derived CDR1 and CDR2 are MDHEN and SYDVKM. This CDR3 is built from 20 residues. Germline trimming cut 3 bases from V and 1 base from J; bases unmatched to any gene: 13. CDR3 sequence reads: CASSFFTSGRPRRNTGELFF. CDR3 nucleotide sequence: TGTGCCAGCAGTTTCTTTACTAGCGGGAGACCCCGAAGGAACACCGGGGAGCTGTTTTTT.

This sequence joins TRBV4-1 and TRBJ2-2, with TRBD1 matching 12 bases. This CDR3 has 15 amino acids. The ends lost 4 bases at V and 7 bases at J; junction bases unmatched: 4. CDR1 MGHRA and CDR2 YSYEKL come from the germline V gene. CDR3 amino acids: CASSPGQGALGELFF. The CDR3 nucleotides are TGCGCCAGCAGCCCGGGACAGGGGGCACTCGGGGAGCTGTTTTTT.

The chain carries TRBV28 and TRBJ2-7; 8 nucleotides agree with TRBD2. The CDR3 spans 16 residues. Germline CDR1 MDHEN, CDR2 SYDVKM. The V gene end was trimmed by 5 bases and the J gene end by 7 bases; junction bases not matched to a gene: 16. The CDR3 is CASSPRVIGLAGEQYF. DNA for the CDR3: TGTGCCAGCAGTCCACGGGTTATCGGACTAGCCGGTGAGCAGTACTTC.

In this sample, this clonotype turned up a few times. This sequence joins TRBV3-1 and TRBJ2-3; D is unclear. Trimming took off 5 bases at V and 0 bases at J, with 21 bases between the two ends. This CDR3 has 18 residues. The germline CDR1 and CDR2 sequences are LGHDT and YNNKEL (reference sequence). The CDR3 DNA reads as TGTGCCAGCAGCGAACGGGCGTTTAGAGCGCGAAGCACAGATACGCAGTATTTT. Its protein product is CASSERAFRARSTDTQYF.

This clonotype was detected a few times. This rearrangement joins TRBV30 to TRBJ2-5; D may be TRBD2 (5 bases). With the DNA end fitting TRBJ2-7 better, the J assignment may be wrong. Germline V gene lookup returns CDR1 GTSNPN and CDR2 SVGIG (reference sequence). The CDR3 is made up of 14 amino acids. The chain's CDR3 is CAWSPASGFYEQYF. In DNA, the CDR3 is TGTGCCTGGAGTCCAGCTTCGGGATTCTACGAGCAGTACTTC.

The gene calls are TRBV6-5 and TRBJ1-4, with a possible D match to TRBD1 (5 bases). The germline CDR1 and CDR2 sequences are MNHEY and SVGAGI. Trimming pared 5 bases from V and 11 bases from J, leaving 15 bases between. There are 13 residues in the CDR3. The CDR3 loop reads CASSPSRGGKLFF. In DNA form, the CDR3 reads TGTGCCAGCAGTCCCTCTCGCGGGGGTAAACTGTTTTTT.

This clonotype showed up just a few times. V and J are TRBV6-2 or TRBV6-3 and TRBJ1-1, with TRBD1 as a possible D gene (5 bases). The germline V gene has CDR1 MNHEY and CDR2 SVGEGT. This CDR3 is 13 amino acids long. V was cut by 0 bases and J by 5 bases, with 7 bases left in between. Written as DNA, the CDR3 is TGTGCCAGCAGTTACTCCCGGGGGACTGAAGCTTTCTTT. This gives the protein CASSYSRGTEAFF.

The chain has TRBV7-9 and TRBJ1-1; D perhaps matches TRBD1 (5 bases). Trimming cost V 4 bases and J 0 bases, with 9 bases left between them. CDR1 SEHNR and CDR2 FQNEAQ come from the germline V gene (reference sequence). CDR3 length equals 14 residues. CDR3 sequence (DNA): TGTGCCAGCAGCTCCCGACAGATGAACACTGAAGCTTTCTTT. As protein: CASSSRQMNTEAFF.

The rearrangement joins TRBV6-2 or TRBV6-3 to TRBJ2-7; unclear D gene. The germline V and J ends were trimmed by 2 bases and 1 base, with 6 bases remaining between them. CDR1 MNHEY and CDR2 SVGEGT come from the germline V gene. The CDR3 consists of 13 residues. This CDR3 is CASSYADSYEQYF. In nucleotides, the CDR3 is TGTGCCAGCAGTTACGCCGATTCCTACGAGCAGTACTTC.

CDR3 residues: CASSLVGQGAQAFF. The CDR3 DNA follows: TGTGCCAGCAGCTTAGTTGGGCAGGGGGCTCAAGCTTTCTTT. The rearrangement joins TRBV7-9 to TRBJ1-1; 8 nucleotides agree with TRBD1. The CDR3 has 14 residues. The trim removed 1 base at V and 9 bases at J, leaving 7 bases unmatched. Germline CDR1 SEHNR, CDR2 FQNEAQ (reference sequence).

This clonotype showed up just a few times. V and J are TRBV6-6 and TRBJ2-7, with TRBD2 matching over 7 bases. The ends lost 2 bases at V and 3 bases at J; junction bases unmatched: 4. This CDR3 comprises 14 residues. Looked up from germline, CDR1 is MNHNY and CDR2 is SVGAGI (reference sequence). CDR3 sequence (DNA): TGTGCCAGCAGTTACGACGGGGGGTACTACGAGCAGTACTTC. Amino acid sequence: CASSYDGGYYEQYF.

The chain joins TRBV7-2 to TRBJ2-7, with 7 bases matching TRBD2. Germline-derived CDR1 and CDR2 are SGHTA and FQGNSA. Germline trimming cut 6 bases from V and 5 bases from J; bases unmatched to any gene: 7. The CDR3 is made up of 13 amino acids. In DNA, the CDR3 is TGTGCCAGCAGGGTTTACCGGGGGGACGAGCAGTACTTC. Residues: CASRVYRGDEQYF.

DNA of the CDR3: TGTGCCAGCCGGACGGAAAAACTGTTTTTT. Translated: CASRTEKLFF. V is TRBV6-6 and J is TRBJ1-4; D remains unclear. Trimming took off 8 bases at V and 8 bases at J, with 6 bases between the two ends. The CDR3 spans 10 residues. The germline V gene encodes CDR1 MNHNY and CDR2 SVGAGI (reference sequence).

The J gene is TRBJ2-5, the V gene TRBV28; TRBD1 aligns across 7 bases. There are 14 residues in the CDR3. V lost 6 bases and J lost 1; bases outside the gene matches: 5. Germline lookup yields CDR1 MDHEN and CDR2 SYDVKM. As DNA, the CDR3 is TGTGCCAGCAGACCCTACAGGGGCCAAGAGACCCAGTACTTC. It translates to CASRPYRGQETQYF.

This clonotype has just a few counts. This sequence joins TRBV20-1 and TRBJ1-6, with 7 bases identical to TRBD1. With 1 base clipped from V and 6 bases from J, the junction kept 3 bases outside the gene matches. This CDR3 has 14 residues. Germline lookup yields CDR1 DFQATT and CDR2 SNEGSKA (reference sequence). The CDR3 loop reads CSARGGTANSPLHF. The CDR3 DNA sequence: TGCAGTGCTAGAGGCGGGACAGCTAATTCACCCCTCCACTTT.

This clonotype has only a few counts. This chain joins TRBV7-9 and TRBJ1-1, with TRBD1 as a possible D gene (5 bases). The CDR3 length is 18 residues. Looked up from germline, CDR1 is SEHNR and CDR2 is FQNEAQ (reference sequence). V shed 5 bases and J shed 0 bases, with 22 bases lying between them. CDR3 in amino acids: CASSPPGDFRGVNTEAFF. CDR3 DNA sequence: TGTGCCAGCAGCCCCCCGGGAGACTTTCGAGGGGTGAACACTGAAGCTTTCTTT.

V usage is TRBV28 and J usage is TRBJ1-1; maybe TRBD1 (5 bases). The ends were cut back, 5 bases at V and 6 bases at J, with 16 bases in the middle. Germline V CDR1 and CDR2: MDHEN, SYDVKM. The CDR3 covers 14 residues. The CDR3 DNA reads TGTGCCAGCAGTCCAATAAGGGACGCCCCTGAAGCTTTCTTT. The encoded protein is CASSPIRDAPEAFF.

The table lists this clonotype with a few counts. This chain uses TRBV7-2 with TRBJ2-7; the D gene could be TRBD1 or TRBD2 (5 bases each). V lost 5 bases and J lost 9, with 14 bases in between. CDR1 and CDR2 from the germline V gene are SGHTA and FQGNSA. The CDR3 length is 12 residues. CDR3 region: CASSLGPTPQYF. CDR3 DNA sequence: TGTGCCAGCAGCCTGGGACCCACCCCGCAGTACTTC.

Turning to this clonotype: With a much larger clone just one base away, this may be a read error. This chain uses TRBV7-2 with TRBJ2-3; 13 nucleotides line up with TRBD2. Germline values: CDR1 SGHTA, CDR2 FQGNSA. The CDR3 consists of 17 residues. With 9 bases clipped from V and 5 bases from J, the junction kept 14 bases outside the gene matches. For the CDR3, the DNA is TGTGCCAGAAGCCCGGGACTAGCGGGGTTTGGGGGAGATACGCAGTATTTT. Translating gives CARSPGLAGFGGDTQYF. Using reference TRBV7-2 and TRBJ2-3 for the parts outside the CDR3, the full variable domain is GAGVSQSPSNKVTEKGKDVELRCDPISGHTALYWYRQSLGQGLEFLIYFQGNSAPDKSGLPSDRFSAERTGGSVSTLTIQRTQQEDSAVYLCARSPGLAGFGGDTQYFGPGTRLTVL.

The rearrangement joins TRBV7-9 to TRBJ2-5, with a weak D call TRBD2 (6 bases). Looked up from germline, CDR1 is SEHNR and CDR2 is FQNEAQ (reference sequence). The V end was cut by 6 bases, the J end by 2 bases, with 19 bases between. The CDR3 length is 16 residues. In DNA form, the CDR3 reads TGTGCCAGCAGGCACACGGAGGGTGGTGAACAAGAGACCCAGTACTTC. Its translation: CASRHTEGGEQETQYF.

The gene calls are TRBV7-2 and TRBJ2-5, with 8 bases matching TRBD2. The CDR3 covers 14 residues. From germline, CDR1 is SGHTA and CDR2 FQGNSA. With V trimmed by 3 bases and J by 1 base, 1 base remained unmatched. CDR3 nucleotides: TGTGCCAGCAGCTTCCGGGGGGGCCAAGAGACCCAGTACTTC. It translates to CASSFRGGQETQYF.

The chain recombines TRBV12-3 or TRBV12-4 with TRBJ2-2, with D tentatively TRBD2 (6 bases). Deletions cut 5 bases from V and 7 bases from J, with 26 bases between. The CDR3 runs to 18 residues. The CDR3 DNA is TGTGCCAGCAGTGAGCCTCCAACTAGCTCCCTGACCGGCGGGGAGCTGTTTTTT. This codes for CASSEPPTSSLTGGELFF.

The gene calls are TRBV7-2 and TRBJ2-7; D gene ambiguous. Germline lookup yields CDR1 SGHTA and CDR2 FQGNSA. The CDR3 is 14 residues long. V was clipped by 2 bases and J by 0 bases, with 8 bases between them. The chain's CDR3 is CASSLRGFSYEQYF. CDR3 nucleotides: TGTGCCAGCAGCTTACGAGGCTTCTCCTACGAGCAGTACTTC.

The chain carries TRBV4-2 and TRBJ2-5; a weak D match, TRBD1 (6 bases). There are 15 residues in the CDR3. From germline, CDR1 is LGHNA and CDR2 YNFKEQ. The ends were cut back, 1 base at V and 4 bases at J, with 13 bases in the middle. CDR3 in amino acids: CASSQVWGQGETQYF. CDR3 bases: TGTGCCAGCAGCCAAGTGTGGGGGCAGGGAGAGACCCAGTACTTC.

This clonotype has just a few counts. The chain is built from TRBV7-3 and TRBJ1-2; TRBD1 might be the D (5 bases). There are 16 residues in the CDR3. Trimming left V 4 bases short and J 7 bases short, with 22 bases between. Germline assignment: CDR1 SGHTA and CDR2 FQGTGA. The CDR3, as DNA: TGTGCCAGCAGCTCGCGCCCGGGGCTAACGGGCGGTGGCTACACCTTC. This encodes CASSSRPGLTGGGYTF.

The sample holds a few counts of this clonotype. The V and J genes are TRBV27 and TRBJ2-5; D is perhaps TRBD1 (6 bases). CDR3 length: 13 residues. Trimming pared 8 bases from V and 7 bases from J, leaving 17 bases between. Germline V CDR1 and CDR2: MNHEY, SMNVEV (reference sequence). The CDR3 coding sequence is TGTGCCAGCTCCGTGGGGGCACGAGGGACCCAGTACTTC. Translating it yields CASSVGARGTQYF.